These 12 T cell receptor beta chains originate from one sample sequenced in a study of post-analysis software for immune sequencing data. For these TCRs, the target antigens are not known. General observations from the study: Patients carried several TRBV segments more frequently than controls did, and TRBV5-6, TRBV5-1 and TRBV20-1 were among them.

Unique-molecular-identifier-tagged TCR beta cDNA libraries were used. TCRdb reprocessed the PCR reads via MiXCR and lists one record per CDR3 protein. The sample consists of fewer than 550,000 distinct CDR3 sequences, around 31% of them appearing once. What was sequenced was blood. The source is a girl aged 2-17 years with multiple sclerosis.

This clonotype turned up a few times. The chain joins TRBV11-2 to TRBJ1-6; unclear D gene. The CDR3 sequence is 12 residues long. The V end lost 4 bases, the J end lost 9 bases, and 7 bases lay between the germline ends. Germline-derived CDR1 and CDR2 are SGHAT and FQNNGV. The CDR3: CASSSQSSPLHF. The DNA for the CDR3 is TGTGCCAGCAGCTCACAGAGTTCACCCCTCCACTTT.

This clonotype has only a few counts. V is TRBV4-1 and J is TRBJ2-3, with a possible D match to TRBD2 (6 bases). CDR1 MGHRA and CDR2 YSYEKL come from the germline V gene. The V end was cut by 0 bases, the J end by 7 bases, with 20 bases between. This CDR3 is built from 17 residues. The CDR3 nucleotides read TGCGCCAGCAGCCAAGAGGAGTCCGCGGGACCTTTGTATACGCAGTATTTT. Its translation is CASSQEESAGPLYTQYF.

The CDR3 spells CSARDGRGPVGELFF. DNA of the CDR3: TGCAGTGCTAGGGACGGTCGAGGACCCGTCGGGGAGCTGTTTTTT. The chain links TRBV20-1 to TRBJ2-2; D is undetermined. Germline CDR1 DFQATT, CDR2 SNEGSKA (reference sequence). V dropped 3 bases and J dropped 7 bases, with 18 bases sitting between them. The length of the CDR3 is 15 residues.

This rearrangement joins TRBV12-3 or TRBV12-4 to TRBJ1-2; weak D call: TRBD1 (6 bases). The CDR3 contains 15 residues. The V end lost 2 bases, the J end lost 4 bases, and 14 bases lay between the germline ends. The DNA for the CDR3 is TGTGCCAGCAGTTTAATGGGGGGCGCGGGCTATGGCTACACCTTC. Its translation: CASSLMGGAGYGYTF.

This chain joins TRBV6-5 and TRBJ2-5; D might be TRBD1 (5 bases). Gene TRBJ2-7 matches the end of the DNA better, so the J call may be wrong. Germline assignment: CDR1 MNHEY and CDR2 SVGAGI. CDR3 size: 13 residues. The CDR3, as DNA: TGTGCCAGCAGTTCGGACAAACGACTCGAGCAGTACTTC. It codes for CASSSDKRLEQYF.

This chain uses TRBV28 with TRBJ2-5, with TRBD1 identical over 8 bases. CDR1 is MDHEN and CDR2 is SYDVKM in the germline V gene. Losses at the gene ends were 3 bases for V and 2 bases for J; bases not matched to a gene: 14. This CDR3 region has 18 residues. The CDR3 coding sequence is TGTGCCAGCAGTTTTTTCCTGGCGCAGACAGGGGCGCAAGAGACCCAGTACTTC. This sequence encodes CASSFFLAQTGAQETQYF. The whole variable domain, filled in from reference TRBV28 and TRBJ2-5, reads DVKVTQSSRYLVKRTGEKVFLECVQDMDHENMFWYRQDPGLGLRLIYFSYDVKMKEKGDIPEGYSVSREKKERFSLILESASTNQTSMYLCASSFFLAQTGAQETQYFGPGTRLLVL.

The J gene is TRBJ2-1, the V gene TRBV20-1; TRBD2 matches at 8 bases. With 1 base clipped from V and 0 bases from J, the junction kept 5 bases outside the gene matches. This CDR3 spans 16 amino acids. The germline CDR1 and CDR2 sequences are DFQATT and SNEGSKA (reference sequence). The CDR3 loop reads CSARVSGGRSYNEQFF. DNA for the CDR3: TGCAGTGCTAGAGTGAGCGGGGGCCGCTCCTACAATGAGCAGTTCTTC.

The chain links TRBV20-1 to TRBJ1-1; 11 bases line up with TRBD1. Germline V gene lookup returns CDR1 DFQATT and CDR2 SNEGSKA (reference sequence). V lost 0 bases, J lost 4 bases, and 7 bases stayed unmatched. This CDR3 contains 16 residues. CDR3 sequence reads: CSARDGQGAWSTEAFF. CDR3 in DNA: TGCAGTGCTAGAGATGGACAGGGGGCTTGGAGCACTGAAGCTTTCTTT.

This clonotype was seen only a few times. Written as DNA, the CDR3 is TGCAGCGTTGAAGGCCAGAGCCCGGAAGCTTTCTTT. This sequence encodes CSVEGQSPEAFF. The J gene is TRBJ1-1, the V gene TRBV29-1; D is uncertain. Trimming shortened V by 1 base and J by 8 bases, and 11 bases separated the two germline ends. This CDR3 spans 12 amino acids. Germline lookup yields CDR1 SQVTM and CDR2 ANQGSEA.

This clonotype was found once. V usage is TRBV10-3 and J usage is TRBJ1-1; a possible D gene is TRBD1 (5 bases). Germline CDR1 and CDR2: ENHRY and SYGVKD. CDR3 length: 12 amino acids. Trimming pared 3 bases from V and 7 bases from J, leaving 9 bases between. CDR3 sequence reads: CAISDGDFEAFF. DNA for the CDR3: TGTGCCATCAGTGACGGGGACTTTGAAGCTTTCTTT.

The chain has TRBV12-3 or TRBV12-4 and TRBJ1-6; possible D gene TRBD1, 5 bases. The CDR3 is made up of 16 amino acids. V gave up 2 bases and J gave up 4 bases, with 12 bases separating them. The CDR3 loop is CASSLRGTGYNSPLHF. The CDR3 DNA follows: TGTGCCAGCAGTTTAAGAGGGACCGGGTATAATTCACCCCTCCACTTT.

The chain recombines TRBV27 with TRBJ2-7; 12 nucleotides match TRBD1. Germline lookup yields CDR1 MNHEY and CDR2 SMNVEV (reference sequence). Trimming removed 4 bases from V and 5 bases from J; junction bases left unmatched: 6. The CDR3 spans 15 residues. The CDR3 protein is CASSWRDRGLHEQYF. The CDR3 DNA is TGTGCCAGCAGTTGGAGGGACAGGGGGCTCCACGAGCAGTACTTC.